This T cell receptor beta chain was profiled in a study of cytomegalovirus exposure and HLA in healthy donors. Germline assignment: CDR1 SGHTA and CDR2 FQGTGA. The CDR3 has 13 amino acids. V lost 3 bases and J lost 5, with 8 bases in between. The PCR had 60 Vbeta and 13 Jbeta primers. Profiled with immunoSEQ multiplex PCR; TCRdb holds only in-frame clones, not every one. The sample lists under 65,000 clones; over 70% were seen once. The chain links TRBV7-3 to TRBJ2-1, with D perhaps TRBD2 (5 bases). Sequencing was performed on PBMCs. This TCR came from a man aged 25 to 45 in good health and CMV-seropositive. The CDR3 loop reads CASSFDGNNEQFF. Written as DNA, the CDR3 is TGTGCCAGCAGCTTCGACGGGAACAATGAGCAGTTCTTC.